This entry features one TCR beta chain sequence. This clonotype was detected many times. Its antigen is still unknown. No much larger clone is present one base from it, and per-base qualities are unavailable. This sample was included in a study of CD8 T cells in ankylosing spondylitis (dated by TCRdb to about 2017). Notes on the research overall: The study profiled T cell receptor beta repertoires in healthy donors and ankylosing spondylitis patients to find disease-linked TCR variants. The whole study cohort included about a hundred healthy donors and about two dozen ankylosing spondylitis patients. Peripheral blood was sampled, and synovial fluid was additionally collected from ankylosing spondylitis patients.

The sequencer listed for this sample is Illumina HiSeq 2500. Quantitative 5'-RACE with molecular barcodes was the method used to prepare the TCR beta libraries. In the original analysis: A new computational method based on a probabilistic model of VDJ rearrangement was used to identify disease-linked TCR variants. The public reads were run again by TCRdb, first through fastp at Q25 and then through MiXCR, and only productive beta chains were kept. Duplicate CDR3 protein sequences are folded into a single record with the most common DNA and genes. The V and J calls reflect TCRdb's pipeline rather than the authors' work. The sample contains about 33,000 distinct CDR3 sequences, 9.5% to 11% of them found a single time. The ten top clones hold over 20% of the sample. Synovial fluid samples were matched to blood samples from the same ankylosing spondylitis patients. Study-level results and caveats: A CD8+ phenotype was shown by the disease-linked clones, which were found at relatively low frequencies in peripheral blood. Some motif variants had previously been reported in the synovial fluid and blood of reactive arthritis patients, which suggests shared mechanisms of disease initiation. The disease-linked clones were reported as significantly enriched in matched synovial fluid samples from ankylosing spondylitis patients. A TCR beta motif made up of eight highly homologous amino acid variants appeared to be characteristic of blood from ankylosing spondylitis patients.

The clonotype originates from a male donor with ankylosing spondylitis. Sequenced: synovial fluid, either unsorted or a sorted T cell fraction (not recorded which).

The bases read TGTGCCAGCAGTTTGTTTCGGGGCTCCAATCAGCCCCAGCATTTT. It encodes CASSLFRGSNQPQHF. Rearrangement joined TRBV28 to TRBJ1-5; TRBD1 is a possible D gene, resting on 5 matching bases. For CDR1 and CDR2, the germline V gene lists MDHEN and SYDVKM. Trimming at the junction amounts to 3 bases on V and 3 bases on J, and the germline ends lie 12 bases apart. The CDR3 measures 15 amino acids from cysteine to phenylalanine. This entry keeps only the CDR3 DNA: 45 bases, framed from base 1.